This is a list of T cell receptor beta chains from one sample in a study of OX40 agonist ivuxolimab in advanced cancers. Some clones are missing from TCRdb's copy, which holds only in-frame ones; the method was immunoSEQ multiplex PCR. The sample lists about 82,000 clones; around four fifths were seen once. The specimen was CD4+ or CD8+ T cells sorted from blood, collected in a trial of the OX40 agonist ivuxolimab. Receptors originate from an adult with an advanced solid tumor such as melanoma, head and neck, liver or kidney cancer. CDR3s include the opening cysteine and the closing phenylalanine or tryptophan. The D gene is left open where the match is weak. Expanded clones are given a class, and other clones once, few, many or no size at all.

.	TRBV19	.	TRBJ1-5	CASLSPGASNQPQHF	TGTGCCAGTTTATCCCCGGGGGCGAGCAATCAGCCCCAGCATTTT
.	TRBV28	.	TRBJ1-2	CASSQMNYGYTF	TGTGCCAGCAGTCAGATGAACTATGGCTACACCTTC
TRBD1	TRBV6-5	.	TRBJ1-4	CASTRTGFGKLFF	TGTGCCAGCACCAGGACAGGGTTCGGAAAACTGTTTTTT
TRBD1	TRBV7-2	.	TRBJ1-2	CASSVDRVGDYGYTF	TGTGCCAGCAGCGTCGACAGGGTAGGCGACTATGGCTACACCTTC
TRBD1	TRBV30	.	TRBJ2-3	CAWSGGGGTDTQYF	TGTGCCTGGTCAGGGGGCGGGGGCACAGATACGCAGTATTTT
TRBD2	TRBV5-6	.	TRBJ2-5	CASSSRGRASGGARETQYF	TGTGCCAGCAGCTCCCGGGGGAGGGCTAGCGGGGGGGCCCGTGAGACCCAGTACTTC
.	TRBV5-4	.	TRBJ1-2	CASSLQGVNYGYTF	TGTGCCAGCAGCTTGCAAGGAGTAAACTATGGCTACACCTTC
.	TRBV15	.	TRBJ1-2	CATSHTGSEGYTF	TGTGCCACCAGCCATACAGGGTCTGAAGGCTACACCTTC
TRBD1	TRBV7-2	.	TRBJ2-7	CASSFGWDSLYEQYF	TGTGCCAGCAGCTTCGGATGGGACAGTCTCTACGAGCAGTACTTC
TRBD2	TRBV20-1	few	TRBJ2-1	CSAIAGEQFF	TGCAGTGCTATAGCGGGGGAGCAGTTCTTC
.	TRBV7-2	.	TRBJ2-7	CASSLARDLRSYEQYF	TGTGCCAGCAGCTTAGCCCGGGACCTCCGCTCGTACGAGCAGTACTTC
.	TRBV7-2	.	TRBJ2-2	CASSLYSGAGFTGELFF	TGTGCCAGCAGCTTATATTCAGGGGCCGGTTTTACCGGGGAGCTGTTTTTT
TRBD1	TRBV10-3	.	TRBJ1-3	CAISSPRGRSGNTIYF	TGTGCCATCAGTTCCCCAAGGGGGCGATCTGGAAACACCATATATTTT
.	TRBV5-1	.	TRBJ2-7	CASSLLWGPAYEQYF	TGCGCCAGCAGCCTCCTTTGGGGGCCCGCCTACGAGCAGTACTTC
.	TRBV5-1	.	TRBJ1-2	CASSLVARGAEGYTF	TGCGCCAGCAGCTTGGTAGCCAGGGGCGCAGAGGGCTACACCTTC
TRBD2	TRBV11-2	once	TRBJ2-1	CASSLHRKSLAGTVNEQFF	TGTGCCAGCAGCCTACACCGAAAATCGCTAGCGGGGACAGTCAATGAGCAGTTCTTC
.	TRBV29-1	.	TRBJ1-1	CSVGEGKAFF	TGCAGCGTTGGGGAAGGGAAAGCTTTCTTT
TRBD2	TRBV4-2	few	TRBJ2-3	CASSRKTSGGTDTQYF	TGTGCCAGCAGCCGGAAGACTAGCGGGGGTACAGATACGCAGTATTTT
.	TRBV14	.	TRBJ2-5	CASSARWAETQYF	TGTGCCAGCAGCGCCAGGTGGGCGGAGACCCAGTACTTC
.	TRBV4-1	.	TRBJ2-5	CASSQGRGQETQYF	TGCGCCAGCAGCCAAGGTCGGGGGCAAGAGACCCAGTACTTC